These 16 T cell receptor beta chains were sequenced from one sample in a study of early T cells in non-severe SARS-CoV-2 infection. TCRdb re-analysed the 5' RACE reads in MiXCR, keeping a single row per CDR3 protein. The profile shows tens of thousands of distinct CDR3 sequences, more than 13% of them singletons. This sample comprised whole blood, obtained at baseline. These receptor sequences come from an adult who was a healthcare worker with PCR-confirmed SARS-CoV-2 infection or an uninfected control (not recorded which).

This clonotype was observed a few times. This rearrangement joins TRBV10-2 to TRBJ1-5; a weak D match, TRBD1 (5 bases). The CDR3 spans 16 residues. CDR1 and CDR2 from the germline V gene are WSHSY and SAAADI. V lost 5 bases and J lost 1, with 15 bases in between. The CDR3 sequence is CASSTLERGSNQPQHF. DNA for the CDR3: TGCGCCAGCAGTACCCTGGAAAGGGGAAGCAATCAGCCCCAGCATTTT.

The chain carries TRBV12-3 or TRBV12-4 and TRBJ1-6, with D perhaps TRBD1 (5 bases). Trimming left V 6 bases short and J 7 bases short, with 13 bases between. The CDR3 has 14 amino acids. CDR3 sequence reads: CASSLQEGNSPLHF. In DNA, the CDR3 is TGTGCCAGCAGCCTCCAGGAGGGGAATTCACCCCTCCACTTT.

Many counts were recorded for this clonotype. This chain joins TRBV7-2 and TRBJ1-2; 9 nucleotides match TRBD1. With V trimmed by 5 bases and J by 8 bases, 6 bases remained unmatched. Germline-derived CDR1 and CDR2 are SGHTA and FQGNSA. This CDR3 is 13 amino acids long. Here the CDR3 reads CASSNDRGRGYTF. The CDR3 DNA sequence: TGTGCCAGCAGCAACGACAGGGGGAGGGGCTACACCTTC. Filled out from reference TRBV7-2 and TRBJ1-2, the complete variable domain reads GAGVSQSPSNKVTEKGKDVELRCDPISGHTALYWYRQSLGQGLEFLIYFQGNSAPDKSGLPSDRFSAERTGGSVSTLTIQRTQQEDSAVYLCASSNDRGRGYTFGSGTRLTVV.

This clonotype has at least ten counts. The chain carries TRBV4-2 and TRBJ2-2; either TRBD1 or TRBD2 may supply D (6 bases each). V was clipped by 3 bases and J by 2 bases, with 16 bases between them. This CDR3 spans 17 amino acids. Looked up from germline, CDR1 is LGHNA and CDR2 is YNFKEQ. CDR3 residues: CASSHPKGGFNTGELFF. The CDR3 region has the DNA TGTGCCAGCAGCCATCCTAAGGGGGGTTTTAACACCGGGGAGCTGTTTTTT.

The genes are TRBV12-3 or TRBV12-4 and TRBJ2-1; no firm D call. With 3 bases removed from V and 5 bases from J, the gap between germline ends came to 17 bases. The CDR3 runs 16 residues. In DNA form, the CDR3 reads TGTGCCAGCAGTTTGTTCGGGCCCCTCGCCGACAATGAGCAGTTCTTC. Its translation: CASSLFGPLADNEQFF.

This clonotype was detected a few times. The rearrangement joins TRBV6-2 or TRBV6-3 to TRBJ2-4; D gene ambiguous. V was shortened by 0 bases and J by 0 bases, with 6 bases between the two germline ends. The CDR3 runs 15 residues. Per germline, CDR1 MNHEY and CDR2 SVGEGT. CDR3 sequence reads: CASSYSTSAKNIQYF. The CDR3 nucleotides are TGTGCCAGCAGTTACTCAACGTCAGCCAAAAACATTCAGTACTTC.

This clonotype has a handful of counts. The gene calls are TRBV28 and TRBJ2-2, with TRBD2 matching 14 bases. V lost 8 bases, J lost 9 bases, and 8 bases stayed unmatched. CDR1 is MDHEN and CDR2 is SYDVKM in the germline V gene. The CDR3 has 15 residues. The DNA for the CDR3 is TGTGCCAGCCTAGGACTAGCGGGAGGCGGCAGGGAGCTGTTTTTT. Its translation: CASLGLAGGGRELFF.

This chain joins TRBV5-1 and TRBJ2-1; 14 positions agree with TRBD2. This CDR3 comprises 16 residues. The V segment lost 4 bases and the J segment 3 bases; nucleotides outside the gene matches: 3. The germline gives CDR1 SGHRS, CDR2 YFSETQ. In DNA form, the CDR3 reads TGCGCCAGCAGCCACGGACTAGCGGGGGGCTACAATGAGCAGTTCTTC. It yields the protein CASSHGLAGGYNEQFF. Full variable domain (missing parts from reference TRBV5-1 and TRBJ2-1): KAGVTQTPRYLIKTRGQQVTLSCSPISGHRSVSWYQQTPGQGLQFLFEYFSETQRNKGNFPGRFSGRQFSNSRSEMNVSTLELGDSALYLCASSHGLAGGYNEQFFGPGTRLTVL.

The chain employs TRBV19 and TRBJ2-3, with 10 bases that match TRBD1. The CDR3 consists of 17 residues. The V and J ends lost 3 bases and 1 base, in that order; junction bases with no gene match: 7. Germline loops: CDR1 LNHDA, CDR2 SQIVND (reference sequence). CDR3 protein: CASSISAGTGGTDTQYF. The CDR3 DNA follows: TGTGCCAGTAGTATTTCCGCCGGGACAGGGGGCACAGATACGCAGTATTTT.

The rearrangement uses TRBV12-3 or TRBV12-4 and TRBJ2-7, with 7 bases fitting TRBD2. This CDR3 has 15 residues. The V and J ends lost 6 bases and 4 bases, in that order; junction bases with no gene match: 12. The CDR3 loop is CASSPGGEWRYEQYF. DNA of the CDR3: TGTGCCAGCAGCCCTGGGGGGGAGTGGCGGTACGAGCAGTACTTC.

The gene calls are TRBV27 and TRBJ2-5; D gene unclear. Looked up from germline, CDR1 is MNHEY and CDR2 is SMNVEV (reference sequence). The CDR3 has 14 residues. V was shortened by 8 bases and J by 5 bases, with 18 bases between the two germline ends. The CDR3 spells CASGQTAERETQYF. The CDR3 region has the DNA TGTGCCAGCGGGCAAACGGCGGAGAGGGAGACCCAGTACTTC.

V gene TRBV6-5 combines with J gene TRBJ2-1; the D is unclear. This CDR3 region has 15 residues. V lost 6 bases, J lost 6 bases, and 18 bases lay in between. Germline loops: CDR1 MNHEY, CDR2 SVGAGI. The CDR3 sequence is CASRPWAGRLNEQFF. CDR3 nucleotides: TGTGCCAGCAGACCCTGGGCCGGACGTCTCAATGAGCAGTTCTTC.

This clonotype was observed a few times. The chain uses TRBV7-6 and TRBJ2-1, with 8 bases aligning to TRBD2. Germline CDR1 and CDR2: SGHVS and FNYEAQ. The CDR3 sequence is 15 residues long. The ends lost 5 bases at V and 6 bases at J; junction bases unmatched: 9. The CDR3 loop is CASSQQAGEFNEQFF. In DNA, the CDR3 is TGTGCCAGCAGCCAACAAGCGGGGGAGTTCAATGAGCAGTTCTTC.

The CDR3 sequence is CASSLRDRAGNEQFF. The DNA for the CDR3 is TGTGCCAGCAGTCTCCGGGACAGGGCGGGGAATGAGCAGTTCTTC. The chain is built from TRBV28 and TRBJ2-1; 9 positions agree with TRBD1. This CDR3 spans 15 amino acids. Germline V lookup: CDR1 MDHEN, CDR2 SYDVKM. V trimming: 5 bases; J trimming: 7 bases; junction bases outside the gene matches: 9.

This clonotype was observed many times. This chain connects TRBV28 to TRBJ2-7; TRBD1 matches at 7 bases. Per the germline V gene, CDR1 is MDHEN and CDR2 is SYDVKM. V lost 10 bases to trimming and J lost 0 bases; unmatched junction nucleotides: 12. The CDR3 runs to 15 residues. This CDR3 is CAISVAGTASYEQYF. DNA for the CDR3: TGTGCCATCTCCGTTGCCGGGACAGCCTCCTACGAGCAGTACTTC.

This rearrangement joins TRBV5-6 to TRBJ2-7; TRBD2 might be the D (5 bases). Deletions cut 0 bases from V and 9 bases from J, with 16 bases between. The germline gives CDR1 SGHDT, CDR2 YYEEEE. This CDR3 has 14 amino acids. The CDR3, as DNA: TGTGCCAGCAGCTTGGTCGGCAACGCACGGGGGCAGTACTTC. Translated, it gives CASSLVGNARGQYF.